Below, 27 T cell receptor beta chains from the same sample are listed, as sequenced in a study of Ad26.COV2.S vaccination and SARS-CoV-2 variants. Produced via immunoSEQ multiplex PCR; TCRdb's table is partial and in-frame only. The data show around 270,000 clones, around 88% seen once. Stated treatment: approximately 18 received Ad26.COV2.S at low or high dose, single or two shots; 5 received placebo; per-sample allocation not given. Collection of samples fell on day 63 after the first vaccine or placebo injection. Sample: peripheral blood, taken in a trial of Ad26.COV2.S vaccine versus placebo. The receptors were gathered from a person between 18 and 60 years old who received the Ad26.COV2.S COVID-19 vaccine or a placebo.

The chain couples TRBV3-1 (or the pseudogene TRBV3-2) to TRBJ2-3, with 9 bases identical to TRBD2. Germline trimming cut 5 bases from V and 0 bases from J; bases unmatched to any gene: 3. The CDR3 contains 15 residues. Germline V gene data show CDR1 as LGHDT and CDR2 as YNNKEL (reference sequence). The chain's CDR3 is CASSDSGGSTDTQYF. The CDR3 bases are TGTGCCAGCAGCGATAGCGGGGGAAGCACAGATACGCAGTATTTT.

This clone appeared once. The rearrangement uses TRBV7-8 and TRBJ2-7, with 10 nucleotides matching TRBD1. Germline loops: CDR1 SGHVS, CDR2 FQNEAQ. CDR3 length equals 18 residues. J was trimmed by 3 bases and V by 2 bases; bases with no gene match: 13. CDR3 loop: CASSLQRIGTGANYEQYF. The CDR3 DNA is TGTGCCAGCAGCTTACAGCGTATCGGGACAGGGGCTAACTACGAGCAGTACTTC. Together with reference TRBV7-8 and TRBJ2-7, the CDR3 gives the full variable domain: GAGVSQSPRYKVAKRGQDVALRCDPISGHVSLFWYQQALGQGPEFLTYFQNEAQLDKSGLPSDRFFAERPEGSVSTLKIQRTQQEDSAVYLCASSLQRIGTGANYEQYFGPGTRLTVT.

This clone was observed once. The chain employs TRBV5-4 and TRBJ2-3; the D is unclear. Trimming left V 4 bases short and J 2 bases short, with 17 bases between. CDR3 length: 16 residues. Germline V gene data show CDR1 as SGHNT and CDR2 as YYREEE (reference sequence). The CDR3 here is CASSPQTNSYTDTQYF. CDR3 nucleotides: TGTGCCAGCAGCCCCCAAACCAACTCCTACACAGATACGCAGTATTTT.

The J gene is TRBJ2-3, the V gene TRBV24-1; 9 positions match TRBD2. The CDR3 sequence is 16 residues long. Unmatched junction bases numbered 5, after V lost 3 bases and J lost 2 bases. The germline CDR1 and CDR2 sequences are KGHDR and SFDVKD. The CDR3 sequence is CATSDVAGANTDTQYF. The CDR3 DNA reads TGTGCCACCAGTGATGTAGCGGGAGCTAACACAGATACGCAGTATTTT.

CDR3 protein: CASSYMGNTEAFF. The CDR3 DNA follows: TGTGCCAGCAGTTACATGGGGAACACTGAAGCTTTCTTT. The chain has TRBV6-6 and TRBJ1-1; no reliable D call. Trimming stripped 2 bases from V and 1 base from J, with 5 bases between. Germline V gene sequence: CDR1 MNHNY, CDR2 SVGAGI (reference sequence). This CDR3 is 13 amino acids long.

This clone showed up just once. This rearrangement joins TRBV27 to TRBJ2-2; the match to TRBD1 covers 7 bases. The CDR3 contains 14 residues. V trimming: 2 bases; J trimming: 7 bases; junction bases outside the gene matches: 4. Germline values: CDR1 MNHEY, CDR2 SMNVEV (reference sequence). The CDR3 loop reads CASSLGTENGELFF. CDR3 DNA: TGTGCCAGCAGTTTAGGGACAGAGAACGGGGAGCTGTTTTTT.

V is TRBV6-2 or TRBV6-3 and J is TRBJ1-3; no reliable D call. Germline CDR1 is MNHEY and CDR2 is SVGEGT. The length of the CDR3 is 12 residues. With 2 bases removed from V and 16 bases from J, the gap between germline ends came to 15 bases. CDR3 nucleotides: TGTGCCAGCAGTTACGCCGCGACCCACGTCTATTTT. Amino acid sequence: CASSYAATHVYF.

DNA for the CDR3: TGTGCTAGCAGCCCTGGCGAGGGTTCCAGCTCCTACGAGCAGTACTTC. Amino acids: CASSPGEGSSSYEQYF. The V call is TRBV21-1, the J call TRBJ2-7; the table names TRBD2, a call not compared with the DNA. TRBV21-1 is tagged as a pseudogene. The length of the CDR3 is 16 residues.

V is TRBV19 and J is TRBJ1-1; no reliable D call. CDR1 and CDR2 (germline): LNHDA, SQIVND (reference sequence). V was clipped by 6 bases and J by 1 base, with 6 bases between them. This CDR3 spans 12 amino acids. In DNA, the CDR3 is TGTGCCAGTAGCGGGAGGAACACTGAAGCTTTCTTT. It specifies CASSGRNTEAFF. The full variable domain, rest sourced from reference TRBV19 and TRBJ1-1, is DGGITQSPKYLFRKEGQNVTLSCEQNLNHDAMYWYRQDPGQGLRLIYYSQIVNDFQKGDIAEGYSVSREKKESFPLTVTSAQKNPTAFYLCASSGRNTEAFFGQGTRLTVV.

The V gene is TRBV7-9, the J gene TRBJ1-4; no definite D call. Trimming took 5 bases from V and 5 from J, leaving 15 bases between them. The CDR3 consists of 15 residues. The V gene's germline CDR1 is SEHNR and CDR2 FQNEAQ (reference sequence). CDR3 bases: TGTGCCAGCAGCCTGGGCTCACAACCAAATGAAAAACTGTTTTTT. This translates into CASSLGSQPNEKLFF.

This chain's CDR3 is CASSQDHWGPDQPQHF. CDR3 nucleotide sequence: TGCGCCAGCAGCCAAGATCATTGGGGACCCGATCAGCCCCAGCATTTT. The chain employs TRBV4-3 and TRBJ1-5; D possibly corresponds to TRBD1 (5 bases). The V end lost 0 bases, the J end lost 5 bases, and 14 bases lay between the germline ends. The CDR3 spans 16 residues. Germline assignment: CDR1 LGHNA and CDR2 YSLEER.

The J gene is TRBJ1-1, the V gene TRBV7-9, with D tentatively TRBD1 (6 bases). Germline V gives CDR1 SEHNR, CDR2 FQNEAQ (reference sequence). This CDR3 is 14 amino acids long. Trimming pared 5 bases from V and 7 bases from J, leaving 17 bases between. The CDR3 loop reads CASSQAGARSEAFF. The CDR3, as DNA: TGTGCCAGCAGCCAGGCAGGGGCGAGGAGTGAAGCTTTCTTT.

The chain recombines TRBV19 with TRBJ1-1; the match to TRBD1 covers 10 bases. Germline CDR1 and CDR2: LNHDA and SQIVND (reference sequence). The CDR3 is 14 residues long. The J segment lost 11 bases and the V segment lost 5 bases, leaving 11 bases of the junction unmatched. The CDR3 reads CASSRGGTGVGAFF. The DNA of the CDR3 is TGTGCCAGTAGTCGTGGGGGGACAGGGGTCGGGGCTTTCTTT.

This clone occurred a few times. The chain combines TRBV4-3 with TRBJ1-6; D is unresolved. Trimming cost V 1 base and J 10 bases, with 14 bases left between them. From germline, CDR1 is LGHNA and CDR2 YSLEER. The CDR3 extends over 15 amino acids. For the CDR3, the DNA is TGCGCCAGCAGCCAAGGGGTGTCCGCGGGATCACCCCTCCACTTT. The encoded protein is CASSQGVSAGSPLHF.

The chain has TRBV7-2 and TRBJ1-1, with 10 bases matching TRBD1. This CDR3 contains 16 residues. The V segment lost 5 bases and the J segment 6 bases; nucleotides outside the gene matches: 12. Germline CDR1 reads SGHTA; CDR2 reads FQGNSA. The CDR3 region is CASSPWTGGSTSEAFF. CDR3 coding DNA: TGTGCCAGCAGCCCATGGACAGGGGGAAGTACGTCTGAAGCTTTCTTT.

The chain carries TRBV5-1 and TRBJ2-1; 13 nucleotides agree with TRBD2. The CDR3 contains 16 residues. Germline V lookup: CDR1 SGHRS, CDR2 YFSETQ. Trimming took 4 bases from V and 3 from J; bases not matched to a gene: 4. The CDR3 nucleotides are TGCGCCAGCAGCACGGGACTAGCGGGGTTCTACAATGAGCAGTTCTTC. This sequence encodes CASSTGLAGFYNEQFF.

The chain carries TRBV5-1 and TRBJ1-4; 7 nucleotides align to TRBD1. V trimming: 6 bases; J trimming: 3 bases; junction bases outside the gene matches: 11. From germline, CDR1 is SGHRS and CDR2 YFSETQ. The CDR3 length is 16 residues. The CDR3, as DNA: TGCGCCAGCACACCTAACACAGGGGTGTCTAATGAAAAACTGTTTTTT. It is translated as CASTPNTGVSNEKLFF.

The CDR3 is CASSFQGYNEQFF. DNA of the CDR3: TGTGCCAGCAGTTTTCAGGGGTACAATGAGCAGTTCTTC. The V and J genes are TRBV27 and TRBJ2-1; D may be TRBD1 (6 bases). The germline gives CDR1 MNHEY, CDR2 SMNVEV (reference sequence). Trimming removed 3 bases from V and 4 bases from J, with 7 bases in between. The CDR3 loop spans 13 amino acids.

V usage is TRBV6-5 and J usage is TRBJ2-3, with D perhaps given as TRBD1 or TRBD2 (5 bases each). The V end lost 8 bases, the J end lost 4 bases, and 16 bases lay between the germline ends. The CDR3 covers 14 residues. CDR1 MNHEY and CDR2 SVGAGI come from the germline V gene. CDR3 nucleotide sequence: TGTGCCAGCTCCCCGGGGCAGGCAGCAGATACGCAGTATTTT. Its protein product is CASSPGQAADTQYF.

V gene TRBV4-3 combines with J gene TRBJ1-2; no firm D call. V was cut by 1 base and J by 0 bases, with 9 bases left in between. Germline-derived CDR1 and CDR2 are LGHNA and YSLEER. The CDR3 is 15 residues long. The CDR3 reads CASSQGRGANYGYTF. The CDR3 DNA follows: TGCGCCAGCAGCCAAGGCCGTGGAGCTAACTATGGCTACACCTTC.

The rearrangement uses TRBV15 and TRBJ2-1, with TRBD2 matching 8 bases. Trimming removed 3 bases from V and 15 bases from J; junction bases left unmatched: 13. This CDR3 region has 14 residues. CDR1 and CDR2 (germline): LNHNV, YYDKDF (reference sequence). CDR3 nucleotide sequence: TGTGCCACCAGCAGGGTTCTCGACGGACTAGCCCTGTTCTTC. Its protein product is CATSRVLDGLALFF.

The sample holds a few counts of this clone. The chain recombines TRBV3-1 (or the pseudogene TRBV3-2) with TRBJ1-2, with a possible D match to TRBD1 (5 bases). There are 15 residues in the CDR3. CDR1 LGHDT and CDR2 YNNKEL come from the germline V gene (reference sequence). Between the trimmed V and J ends, which lost 3 bases and 5 bases, there was a span of 16 bases. The CDR3 coding sequence is TGTGCCAGCAGCCATCTACAGGACCTCGGGTATGGCTACACCTTC. Translating it yields CASSHLQDLGYGYTF.

This clone showed up just a few times. V and J are TRBV2 and TRBJ1-4; D unresolved. CDR1 and CDR2 (germline): SNHLY, FYNNEI. CDR3 length: 12 amino acids. Trimming removed 3 bases from V and 7 bases from J, with 6 bases in between. The CDR3 sequence is CASSERPEKLFF. The CDR3 DNA reads as TGTGCCAGCAGTGAGAGACCTGAAAAACTGTTTTTT.

The J gene is TRBJ2-2, the V gene TRBV11-3; TRBD2 matches at 8 bases. Germline-derived CDR1 and CDR2 are SGHNT and YENEEA. V dropped 3 bases and J dropped 4; count of bases not matched to a gene: 7. This CDR3 is 16 amino acids long. CDR3 amino acids: CASSFEAGAGTGELFF. CDR3 DNA sequence: TGTGCCAGCAGCTTCGAAGCGGGAGCGGGCACCGGGGAGCTGTTTTTT.

Only a few counts were recorded for this clone. V and J are TRBV18 and TRBJ1-5, with D uncertain. This CDR3 is 15 amino acids long. The germline gives CDR1 KGHSH, CDR2 LQKENI. V shed 6 bases and J shed 2 bases, with 14 bases lying between them. Here the CDR3 DNA reads TGTGCCAGCTCCCCGGACTCTGGGGGCAATCAGCCCCAGCATTTT. It codes for CASSPDSGGNQPQHF.

This chain uses TRBV6-4 with TRBJ2-1; perhaps TRBD2 as D (5 bases). The CDR3 covers 16 residues. Deletions cut 5 bases from V and 0 bases from J, with 14 bases between. Germline lookup yields CDR1 MRHNA and CDR2 SNTAGT. CDR3 sequence reads: CASSLEGGSSYNEQFF. The CDR3, as DNA: TGTGCCAGCAGTTTAGAGGGCGGTAGCTCCTACAATGAGCAGTTCTTC.

The chain couples TRBV11-2 to TRBJ2-2; TRBD2 matches at 7 bases. With 5 bases clipped from V and 2 bases from J, the junction kept 5 bases outside the gene matches. Germline V lookup: CDR1 SGHAT, CDR2 FQNNGV. The CDR3 runs to 15 residues. CDR3 in DNA: TGTGCCAGCAGCCCTATAGCGGGTAACACCGGGGAGCTGTTTTTT. This codes for CASSPIAGNTGELFF. The variable domain in full, completed from reference TRBV11-2 and TRBJ2-2, reads EAGVAQSPRYKIIEKRQSVAFWCNPISGHATLYWYQQILGQGPKLLIQFQNNGVVDDSQLPKDRFSAERLKGVDSTLKIQPAKLEDSAVYLCASSPIAGNTGELFFGEGSRLTVL.